This record concerns one T cell receptor beta chain sequence. TCRdb's table, derived via immunoSEQ multiplex PCR, lists solely in-frame clones and lacks some. Here the sample spans approximately 190,000 clones, 85% to 90% being singletons. These data come from a study of blood T cell repertoires in COVID-19. Study background: Cohort 3 donors were reported recovered after two negative PCRs, clearance, or symptom resolution. Researchers got acute and convalescent COVID-19 samples from the United States, Italy and Spain.

The J segment lost 2 bases and the V segment lost 2 bases, leaving 3 bases of the junction unmatched. Germline assignment: CDR1 SQVTM and CDR2 ANQGSEA. This CDR3 has 13 residues. Participant age was roughly 18 to 89 years, and participants resided in roughly 25 US areas. Clinical history reported by participants formed the basis on which cohorts were assigned. The clonotype comes from a woman aged 40 to 55 in a cohort exposed to, infected with or recovered from COVID-19 (not recorded which). Sequenced sample: PBMCs or T cells enriched from blood (not recorded which). This chain uses TRBV29-1 with TRBJ2-7; TRBD2 aligns across 7 bases. The CDR3 DNA is TGCAGCGTTGAACTTGCGGGGGCCTACGAGCAGTACTTC. Its translation: CSVELAGAYEQYF.